The T cell receptor beta chain under discussion was sequenced for a study of neoadjuvant anti-PD-1 for oral cavity cancer. Germline V CDR1 and CDR2: SSHAT, FNYEAQ (reference sequence). The CDR3 covers 16 residues. The assay was immunoSEQ multiplex PCR, and TCRdb's table has in-frame clones only and misses some. The table has about 42,000 clones, 77% seen once. The time point is: after neoadjuvant nivolumab, at surgical resection. These oral cavity squamous cell carcinomas were HPV-negative and locally advanced. No culture or expansion preceded analysis of these blood cells. Turning to this clone: Germline and junction disagree at one end, which may indicate a read error.

This clonotype originated in a person between 40 and 80 years old with oral cavity squamous cell carcinoma. This chain joins TRBV7-7 and TRBJ2-2; D possibly corresponds to TRBD2 (5 bases). Specimen: PBMCs, collected after nivolumab (anti-PD-1) treatment. The CDR3 region is CASSASAGINTGELFF. The CDR3 region has the DNA TGTGCTAGCAGCGCGTCGGCCGGGATAAACACCGGGGAGCTGTTTTTT.